The TCR beta chain under discussion was sequenced for a study of shared clonotypes between healthy human individuals. Measured with immunoSEQ multiplex PCR; TCRdb has only the in-frame clones, and not every one. The table lists about 2.4 million clones, 93% of them singletons. On this clone: The antigen remains undetermined.

Broader study findings: Clonotypes that were shared across a few donors made up roughly 5% of naive CD4 clonotypes.

A split of CD4+ cells into CD45RA+ naive and CD45RA-negative memory subsets was performed. The CDR3 totals 14 residues. CDR1 SGHTA and CDR2 FQGNSA come from the germline V gene. V was cut by 1 base and J by 6 bases, with 9 bases left in between. Sequences were obtained from naive CD4+ T cells from PBMCs. The subset here: CD45RA+ positively selected. The chain couples TRBV7-2 to TRBJ2-2, with D perhaps TRBD2 (5 bases). This sequence originates from a young man in good health. Some clones in this sample may be carry-over from other donors' samples. The CDR3 loop is CASSLEKAAGELFF. CDR3 DNA: TGTGCCAGCAGCTTAGAAAAAGCGGCCGGGGAGCTGTTTTTT.